This T cell receptor (beta chain) was sequenced for a study of spatial heterogeneity in lung cancer. One entry per CDR3 protein, called by TCRdb with MiXCR from the 5' RACE reads. This sample has 20,000 to 25,000 distinct CDR3 sequences, with approximately 4.4% found just once. Per germline, CDR1 MNHEY and CDR2 SMNVEV (reference sequence). CDR3 length: 16 residues. V was trimmed by 4 bases and J by 0 bases, leaving 13 bases between them. The time point was: sample taken at primary tumor resection. Unsorted whole RNA samples from tumor, nontumor lung or frozen PBMC were sequenced. There are many counts of this clonotype.

The receptor's source is a male donor with early-stage non-small cell lung cancer. The V call is TRBV27, the J call TRBJ1-5; D is undetermined. Here the sequenced sample was PBMCs, taken at surgery. CDR3 coding DNA: TGTGCCAGCAGTTACCGGGGAGGTTATAGCAATCAGCCCCAGCATTTT. This translates into CASSYRGGYSNQPQHF.